This TCR beta chain was observed in a study of blood T cell repertoires in COVID-19. Produced via immunoSEQ multiplex PCR; TCRdb's table is partial and in-frame only. The sample shows approximately 240,000 clones, around 90% of them seen only once. Germline CDR1 is MNHEY and CDR2 is SVGAGI. CDR3 length: 16 amino acids. The trim removed 1 base at V and 6 bases at J, leaving 4 bases unmatched. Sequenced sample: PBMCs or T cells enriched from blood (not recorded which). This clonotype originated in a woman aged 25 to 45 with acute COVID-19. The rearrangement uses TRBV6-5 and TRBJ2-1; 12 bases match TRBD2. CDR3 residues: CASSYFGLAGSNEQFF. The CDR3 DNA sequence: TGTGCCAGCAGTTACTTCGGACTAGCGGGGTCCAATGAGCAGTTCTTC.